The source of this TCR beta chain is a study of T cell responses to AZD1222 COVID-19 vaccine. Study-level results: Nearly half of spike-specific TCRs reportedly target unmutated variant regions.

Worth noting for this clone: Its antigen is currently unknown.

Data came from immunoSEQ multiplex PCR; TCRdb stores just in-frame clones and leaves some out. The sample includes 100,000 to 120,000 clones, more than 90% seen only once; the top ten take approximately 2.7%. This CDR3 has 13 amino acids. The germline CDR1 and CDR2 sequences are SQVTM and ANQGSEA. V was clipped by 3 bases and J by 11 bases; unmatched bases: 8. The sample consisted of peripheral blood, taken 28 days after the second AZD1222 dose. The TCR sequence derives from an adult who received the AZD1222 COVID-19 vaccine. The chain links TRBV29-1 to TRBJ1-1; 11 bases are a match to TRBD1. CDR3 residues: CSVERDRGVGAFF. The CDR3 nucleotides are TGCAGCGTTGAGCGGGACAGGGGGGTGGGCGCTTTCTTT.